This TCR beta chain was sequenced in a study of low-dose radiotherapy and immunotherapy resistance in tumors. For the study at large: The patients were given nivolumab 240 mg every two weeks and ipilimumab 1 mg/kg every six weeks, through an intravenous route.

Time point noted: before trial treatment. The therapy administered to donors comprised nivolumab, ipilimumab, aspirin, low-dose cyclophosphamide and low-dose radiotherapy. Qualifying patients carried advanced solid tumors devoid of tumor-infiltrating lymphocytes. Alpha and beta chains were covered, as first-strand cDNA relied on TRAV- and TRBV-specific primers. TCR amplification used about 18 PCR cycles, a constant-region primer and a V-primer adapter. The isolated mRNA underwent amplification through in vitro transcription. MiXCR, run by TCRdb on the reads, gives a single entry per CDR3 protein. Of about 60,000 distinct CDR3 sequences detected, 25% appear once; the ten largest clones hold around 6%. The table lists this clonotype with many counts. The CDR3 length is 14 residues. Per germline, CDR1 SNHLY and CDR2 FYNNEI. The V and J ends lost 6 bases and 2 bases respectively, with 10 bases between them.

The source is a male donor with prostate cancer. The sequenced sample was PBMCs, obtained before treatment. The chain employs TRBV2 and TRBJ2-2; D might be TRBD1 (5 bases). For the CDR3, the DNA is TGTGCCAGCAGCTTCGGACAAAACACCGGGGAGCTGTTTTTT. Its protein is CASSFGQNTGELFF.